This TCR beta chain emerged from a study of cytomegalovirus exposure and HLA in healthy donors. Study observations and caveats: There were under 200 TCR beta chains listed as cytomegalovirus-associated. Reported performance of the classifier showed diagnosis of cytomegalovirus status with high specificity and sensitivity. Specificity of three CMV-associated chains for CMV antigens was verified in vitro.

Comments on this clone: The antigen is not known.

With 3 bases removed from V and 1 base from J, the gap between germline ends came to 10 bases. The CDR3 runs 14 residues. Germline V CDR1 and CDR2: LNHDA, SQIVND (reference sequence). Repertoires were generated with immunoSEQ multiplex PCR, while TCRdb's copy carries only in-frame clones and drops some. The data contain about 72,000 clones, 94% of them singletons. The specimen was PBMCs. The rearrangement links TRBV19 to TRBJ2-7, with a weak D call TRBD2 (5 bases). The sequence was collected from a woman younger than 30 in good health and CMV-seropositive. The CDR3 coding sequence is TGTGCCAGTAGTATCTCCCCGGGGTCCTACGAGCAGTACTTC. Encoded protein: CASSISPGSYEQYF. Supplemented by reference TRBV19 and TRBJ2-7, the full variable domain reads DGGITQSPKYLFRKEGQNVTLSCEQNLNHDAMYWYRQDPGQGLRLIYYSQIVNDFQKGDIAEGYSVSREKKESFPLTVTSAQKNPTAFYLCASSISPGSYEQYFGPGTRLTVT.